This passage covers 29 T cell receptor beta chains from one sample sequenced in a study of metastatic and nonmetastatic thyroid tumors. Not a single patient had been given any form of treatment at any point before undergoing thyroid surgery. TCRdb reprocessed the PCR reads using MiXCR. The sample contains 70,000 or so clones, 13% to 15% of which appear only once. The sequenced sample consisted of blood. Receptors originate from a male donor with papillary thyroid cancer or a benign thyroid nodule (not recorded which). Some clones in this sample may be carry-over from other donors' samples.

This clone was detected ten times or more. The V call is TRBV5-4, the J call TRBJ2-3, with TRBD2 as a possible D gene (6 bases). Trimming took 0 bases from V and 3 from J, leaving 11 bases between them. This CDR3 is 15 amino acids long. Per the germline V gene, CDR1 is SGHNT and CDR2 is YYREEE (reference sequence). CDR3 amino acids: CASSLGLDSTDTQYF. Here the CDR3 DNA reads TGTGCCAGCAGCTTGGGACTAGATAGTACAGATACGCAGTATTTT.

Many counts were recorded for this clone. Other DNA sequences in the same sample also yield this CDR3. The J gene is TRBJ2-2, the V gene TRBV19; TRBD2 agrees at 10 bases. Germline V gene data show CDR1 as LNHDA and CDR2 as SQIVND (reference sequence). The CDR3 contains 15 residues. The ends lost 5 bases at V and 0 bases at J; junction bases unmatched: 0. CDR3 sequence reads: CASSLAGANTGELFF. The CDR3 DNA is TGTGCCAGTAGTCTAGCGGGAGCGAACACCGGGGAGCTGTTTTTT.

In this sample, this clone turned up many times. The rearrangement uses TRBV11-2 and TRBJ1-4, with D possibly being TRBD1 (5 bases). V lost 2 bases, J lost 5 bases, and 9 bases lay in between. Germline V gene lookup returns CDR1 SGHAT and CDR2 FQNNGV. The CDR3 sequence is 14 residues long. CDR3 nucleotides: TGTGCCAGCAGCTTAATGGGGGGAAATGAAAAACTGTTTTTT. Protein sequence: CASSLMGGNEKLFF.

To note about this clone: Because the CDR3 is missing its conserved closing phenylalanine or tryptophan, this is likely a read error. The sample carries other DNA sequences with the same CDR3. CDR3 sequence reads: CASSLGETGTSGNIIYL. As DNA, the CDR3 is TGTGCCAGCAGCTTGGGGGAGACAGGGACCTCTGGAAACATCATATATCTT. The chain employs TRBV11-1 and TRBJ1-3; 7 bases align to TRBD1. The CDR3 spans 17 residues. Germline V gene sequence: CDR1 SGHAT, CDR2 FQDESV (reference sequence).

There are a few counts of this clone. Other DNA sequences from this sample encode an identical CDR3 as well. The chain carries TRBV2 and TRBJ2-5; D possibly corresponds to TRBD2 (6 bases). Germline CDR1 and CDR2: SNHLY and FYNNEI. The length of the CDR3 is 14 residues. V dropped 4 bases and J dropped 4 bases, with 13 bases sitting between them. For the CDR3, the DNA is TGTGCCAGCAGTGGTAGCGGTAGTGGAGAGACCCAGTACTTC. Amino acid sequence: CASSGSGSGETQYF.

This chain uses TRBV3-1 with TRBJ2-5; no firm D call. The V gene's germline CDR1 is LGHDT and CDR2 YNNKEL (reference sequence). V was clipped by 5 bases and J by 6 bases, with 16 bases between them. The CDR3 totals 14 residues. CDR3 DNA: TGTGCCAGCAGCTCCGACCTGCGGCCACAGACCCAGTACTTC. This sequence encodes CASSSDLRPQTQYF.

Written as DNA, the CDR3 is TGTGCCAGCAGTTTGAGTAGGGTTAGGCCAGAGACCCAGTACTTC. Its translation: CASSLSRVRPETQYF. The chain employs TRBV27 and TRBJ2-5; D is unclear. V was trimmed by 3 bases and J by 4 bases, leaving 15 bases between them. The germline CDR1 and CDR2 sequences are MNHEY and SMNVEV (reference sequence). This CDR3 is built from 15 residues.

This clone showed up many times. The V gene is TRBV7-9, the J gene TRBJ1-6; D gene unclear. Germline lookup yields CDR1 SEHNR and CDR2 FQNEAQ (reference sequence). The CDR3 has 14 residues. Trimming pared 5 bases from V and 0 bases from J, leaving 5 bases between. CDR3 in DNA: TGTGCCAGCAGCCCTGACTCCTATAATTCACCCCTCCACTTT. Its protein is CASSPDSYNSPLHF.

This clone was counted ten times or more. V and J are TRBV19 and TRBJ1-5, with D unclear. Trimming stripped 7 bases from V and 5 bases from J, with 12 bases between. CDR1 and CDR2 (germline): LNHDA, SQIVND (reference sequence). The CDR3 contains 13 residues. CDR3 protein: CASKVGLDQPQHF. CDR3 DNA: TGTGCCAGTAAGGTTGGCCTCGATCAGCCCCAGCATTTT. The entire variable domain, with the rest obtained from reference TRBV19 and TRBJ1-5, is as follows: DGGITQSPKYLFRKEGQNVTLSCEQNLNHDAMYWYRQDPGQGLRLIYYSQIVNDFQKGDIAEGYSVSREKKESFPLTVTSAQKNPTAFYLCASKVGLDQPQHFGDGTRLSIL.

This clone was recorded at least ten times. CDR3 sequence (DNA): TGTGCCAGCAGCTTAAGCCAGGCAGGGGCCCGAAACACCATATATTTT. Its translation is CASSLSQAGARNTIYF. J is TRBJ1-3 and V is TRBV11-2; D is perhaps TRBD1 (6 bases). The germline CDR1 and CDR2 sequences are SGHAT and FQNNGV. The CDR3 extends over 16 amino acids. The V gene lost 2 bases and the J gene lost 5 bases, with 16 bases spanning the gap.

The chain couples TRBV19 to TRBJ2-1, with unresolved D. CDR3 length equals 13 residues. The germline CDR1 and CDR2 sequences are LNHDA and SQIVND (reference sequence). V dropped 3 bases and J dropped 4 bases, with 7 bases sitting between them. The CDR3 region has the DNA TGTGCCAGTAGTATTGAAGGTTACAATGAGCAGTTCTTC. Residues: CASSIEGYNEQFF.

This clone was seen repeatedly, ten times or more. The genes are TRBV20-1 and TRBJ2-7; 7 bases agree with TRBD1. The germline V gene has CDR1 DFQATT and CDR2 SNEGSKA (reference sequence). The CDR3 runs to 14 residues. The J segment lost 4 bases and the V segment lost 1 base, leaving 7 bases of the junction unmatched. The CDR3 loop reads CSARGRDRAYEQYV. CDR3 nucleotide sequence: TGCAGTGCTAGAGGCCGGGACAGAGCGTACGAGCAGTACGTC.

There are many counts of this clone. The CDR3 coding sequence is TGTGCCTCCAGGGGTCCTCACGCTAGCTCTGGGGCCAACGTCCTGACTTTC. It codes for CASRGPHASSGANVLTF. The gene calls are TRBV7-9 and TRBJ2-6; D might be TRBD1 (6 bases). The CDR3 runs 17 residues. V gave up 11 bases and J gave up 0 bases, with 20 bases separating them. In germline, CDR1 is SEHNR, CDR2 FQNEAQ (reference sequence). Using reference TRBV7-9 and TRBJ2-6 for the parts outside the CDR3, the full variable domain is DTGVSQNPRHKITKRGQNVTFRCDPISEHNRLYWYRQTLGQGPEFLTYFQNEAQLEKSRLLSDRFSAERPKGSFSTLEIQRTEQGDSAMYLCASRGPHASSGANVLTFGAGSRLTVL.

This clone has at least ten counts. The chain recombines TRBV10-3 with TRBJ2-3, with D perhaps TRBD2 (5 bases). V was trimmed by 2 bases and J by 0 bases, leaving 9 bases between them. The CDR3 runs 15 residues. In germline, CDR1 is ENHRY, CDR2 SYGVKD. The CDR3 region has the DNA TGTGCCATCAGTGAGAGTAGCGTGAGCACAGATACGCAGTATTTT. It yields the protein CAISESSVSTDTQYF.

This clone was counted at least ten times. CDR3 residues: CASSEGTSGTTDTQYF. The CDR3 DNA reads TGTGCCAGCAGCGAAGGGACTAGCGGGACTACAGATACGCAGTATTTT. This chain connects TRBV3-1 to TRBJ2-3; TRBD2 agrees at 13 bases. From germline, CDR1 is LGHDT and CDR2 YNNKEL (reference sequence). Trimming removed 5 bases from V and 3 bases from J; junction bases left unmatched: 5. The length of the CDR3 is 16 residues.

This clone was detected ten times or more. The chain carries TRBV11-1 and TRBJ1-3; D gene uncertain. Trimming shortened V by 1 base and J by 0 bases, and 10 bases separated the two germline ends. Germline lookup yields CDR1 SGHAT and CDR2 FQDESV (reference sequence). This CDR3 is 16 amino acids long. This chain's CDR3 is CASSLGPMASGNTIYF. DNA of the CDR3: TGTGCCAGCAGCTTAGGGCCTATGGCCTCTGGAAACACCATATATTTT.

This clone was seen repeatedly, ten times or more. The junction and the germline gene differ at one end; a read error may be behind it. The rearrangement links TRBV6-1 to TRBJ1-2, with D perhaps TRBD1 (6 bases). The CDR3 length is 11 residues. CDR1 and CDR2 (germline): MNHNS, SASEGT. CDR3 amino acids: CARGGAGGCTF. The CDR3 DNA follows: TGTGCCAGGGGGGGGGCAGGAGGCTGCACCTTC.

This clone was seen only a few times. The junction departs from the called germline gene at one end, perhaps through a read error. The gene calls are TRBV10-3 and TRBJ2-7, with a possible D match to TRBD1 (6 bases). The CDR3 covers 15 residues. CDR1 and CDR2 from the germline V gene are ENHRY and SYGVKD. CDR3 protein: CAIIEDSGVSYEQYF. The CDR3 nucleotides read TGTGCCATCATTGAGGACTCAGGGGTGTCCTACGAGCAGTACTTC.

This clone has ten or more counts. The chain joins TRBV6-1 to TRBJ2-2; D is unresolved. The germline V gene has CDR1 MNHNS and CDR2 SASEGT. The CDR3 has 16 residues. Trimming pared 1 base from V and 0 bases from J, leaving 9 bases between. Here the CDR3 reads CASSEGAWTNTGELFF. The CDR3 DNA follows: TGTGCCAGCAGTGAAGGAGCCTGGACGAACACCGGGGAGCTGTTTTTT.

This clone occurred many times. J is TRBJ2-7 and V is TRBV28; 9 positions agree with TRBD1. Germline CDR1 MDHEN, CDR2 SYDVKM. This CDR3 spans 15 amino acids. Trimming removed 1 base from V and 5 bases from J; junction bases left unmatched: 6. In DNA, the CDR3 is TGTGCCAGCAGTTTATTAACAGGGGGCGAAGACGAGCAGTACTTC. Translating it yields CASSLLTGGEDEQYF.

This clone was picked up many times. The chain uses TRBV28 and TRBJ2-7, with 8 bases that match TRBD1. With 7 bases clipped from V and 7 bases from J, the junction kept 15 bases outside the gene matches. Germline V gene data show CDR1 as MDHEN and CDR2 as SYDVKM. CDR3 length: 15 residues. The CDR3 nucleotides read TGTGCCAGCACCCAAGGCAGGGGGCGCTTTTGGGAGCAGTACTTC. Its protein is CASTQGRGRFWEQYF.

The gene calls are TRBV12-5 and TRBJ1-1, with TRBD1 as a possible D gene (6 bases). Germline-derived CDR1 and CDR2 are LGHNT and FRNRAP. The CDR3 is 16 amino acids. Trimming removed 1 base at V and 11 bases at J, with 23 bases between. The CDR3 protein is CASGLEVSPGPQGAFF. For the CDR3, the DNA is TGTGCTAGTGGTTTGGAAGTATCACCGGGACCCCAGGGGGCTTTCTTT.

This clone has ten or more counts. The V and J genes are TRBV7-9 and TRBJ1-2; 10 bases line up with TRBD1. This CDR3 spans 18 amino acids. The V gene end was trimmed by 6 bases and the J gene end by 2 bases; junction bases not matched to a gene: 15. Germline V gene lookup returns CDR1 SEHNR and CDR2 FQNEAQ (reference sequence). This CDR3 is CASRPGQGPSHLNYGYTF. The CDR3 DNA reads as TGTGCCAGCAGGCCGGGACAGGGGCCATCTCATTTGAACTATGGCTACACCTTC.

The table lists this clone with many counts. DNA of the CDR3: TGTGCCAGCAGCCCTGGACAGGGGGTTCATGAAAAACTGTTTTTT. This translates into CASSPGQGVHEKLFF. The V gene is TRBV5-4, the J gene TRBJ1-4; 10 nucleotides match TRBD1. The CDR3 loop spans 15 amino acids. Trimming removed 4 bases from V and 6 bases from J; junction bases left unmatched: 6. The germline gives CDR1 SGHNT, CDR2 YYREEE (reference sequence).

This clone was seen repeatedly, ten times or more. The chain couples TRBV24-1 to TRBJ2-1; 14 bases align to TRBD2. V lost 3 bases to trimming and J lost 2 bases; unmatched junction nucleotides: 5. CDR3 size: 18 residues. Per the germline V gene, CDR1 is KGHDR and CDR2 is SFDVKD. CDR3 sequence reads: CATSDPRTSGRTYNEQFF. The DNA for the CDR3 is TGTGCCACCAGTGATCCTAGGACTAGCGGGAGGACCTACAATGAGCAGTTCTTC.

This clone was seen ten or more times. The rearrangement links TRBV14 to TRBJ2-3, with D maybe TRBD1 (5 bases). Per the germline V gene, CDR1 is SGHDN and CDR2 is FVKESK. The CDR3 length is 15 residues. The V gene lost 1 base and the J gene lost 2 bases, with 10 bases spanning the gap. The CDR3 is CASSQGQISTDTQYF. The DNA for the CDR3 is TGTGCCAGCAGCCAAGGACAGATTTCCACAGATACGCAGTATTTT.

Many counts were recorded for this clone. This chain joins TRBV5-4 and TRBJ1-2, with D tentatively TRBD1 (6 bases). The CDR3 is 18 amino acids. V was shortened by 0 bases and J by 2 bases, with 20 bases between the two germline ends. CDR1 is SGHNT and CDR2 is YYREEE in the germline V gene (reference sequence). The CDR3 region is CASSLAGGRFSMNYGYTF. The DNA of the CDR3 is TGTGCCAGCAGCTTGGCCGGGGGGCGATTTAGCATGAACTATGGCTACACCTTC.

Many counts were recorded for this clone. The V gene is TRBV19, the J gene TRBJ2-4, with D tentatively TRBD1 (6 bases). The V and J ends lost 10 bases and 4 bases respectively, with 32 bases between them. In germline, CDR1 is LNHDA, CDR2 SQIVND (reference sequence). CDR3 length: 19 amino acids. CDR3 coding DNA: TGTGCCACCTCCTCCCAGGCTGACAGGCTCCGAGTTGGGAAAAACATTCAGTACTTC. It is translated as CATSSQADRLRVGKNIQYF.

A few counts support this clone. Germline is not matched at one junction end, which may reflect a read error. The chain employs TRBV7-3 and TRBJ2-7, with D possibly being TRBD2 (5 bases). The CDR3 contains 13 residues. CDR1 and CDR2 (germline): SGHTA, FQGTGA. The CDR3, as DNA: TGCGCCAGCAGCTTTCAATGGGAGAGGGAGCAGTACTTC. Translation gives CASSFQWEREQYF.